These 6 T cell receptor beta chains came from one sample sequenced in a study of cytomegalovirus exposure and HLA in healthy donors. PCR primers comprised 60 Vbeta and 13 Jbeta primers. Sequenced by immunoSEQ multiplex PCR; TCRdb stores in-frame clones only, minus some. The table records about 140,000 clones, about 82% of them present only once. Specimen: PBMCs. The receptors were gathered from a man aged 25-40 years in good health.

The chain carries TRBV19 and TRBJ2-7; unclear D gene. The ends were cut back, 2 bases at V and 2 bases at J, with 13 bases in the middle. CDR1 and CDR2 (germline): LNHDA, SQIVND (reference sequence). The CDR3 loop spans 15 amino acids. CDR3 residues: CASSITPQRTYEQYF. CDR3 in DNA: TGTGCCAGTAGTATAACCCCCCAGCGAACCTACGAGCAGTACTTC. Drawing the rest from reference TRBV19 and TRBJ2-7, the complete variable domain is DGGITQSPKYLFRKEGQNVTLSCEQNLNHDAMYWYRQDPGQGLRLIYYSQIVNDFQKGDIAEGYSVSREKKESFPLTVTSAQKNPTAFYLCASSITPQRTYEQYFGPGTRLTVT.

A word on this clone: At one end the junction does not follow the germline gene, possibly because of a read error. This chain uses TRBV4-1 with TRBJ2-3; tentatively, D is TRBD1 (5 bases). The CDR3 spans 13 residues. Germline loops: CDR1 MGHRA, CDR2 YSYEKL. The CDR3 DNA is TGCGCCAGCAGCCAAGGGTTTCAGGGCCGCCTGGATTTT. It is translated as CASSQGFQGRLDF.

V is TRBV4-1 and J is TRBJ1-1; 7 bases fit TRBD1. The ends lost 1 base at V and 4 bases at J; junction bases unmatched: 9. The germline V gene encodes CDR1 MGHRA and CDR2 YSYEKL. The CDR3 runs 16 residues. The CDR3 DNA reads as TGCGCCAGCAGCCAAGCAGCAGGGGGGCAGGTCACTGAAGCTTTCTTT. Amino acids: CASSQAAGGQVTEAFF.

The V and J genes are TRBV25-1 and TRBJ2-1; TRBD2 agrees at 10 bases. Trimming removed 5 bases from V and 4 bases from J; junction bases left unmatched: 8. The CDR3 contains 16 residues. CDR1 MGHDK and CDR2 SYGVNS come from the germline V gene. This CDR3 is CASSTQGLAPYNEQFF. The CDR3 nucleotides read TGTGCCAGCAGTACCCAGGGACTAGCGCCGTACAATGAGCAGTTCTTC.

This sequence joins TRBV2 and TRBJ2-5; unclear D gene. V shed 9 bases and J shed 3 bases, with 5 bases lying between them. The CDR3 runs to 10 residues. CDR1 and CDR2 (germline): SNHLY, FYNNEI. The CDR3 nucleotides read TGTGCCAGGGGCGAAGAGACCCAGTACTTC. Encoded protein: CARGEETQYF.

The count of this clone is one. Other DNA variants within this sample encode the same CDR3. CDR3 loop: CAWSVRTGTSPLHF. The CDR3 bases are TGTGCCTGGAGTGTAAGGACAGGGACTTCCCCCCTCCACTTT. The V gene is TRBV30, the J gene TRBJ1-6; 8 nucleotides agree with TRBD1. Germline loops: CDR1 GTSNPN, CDR2 SVGIG (reference sequence). This CDR3 is built from 14 residues. Trimming took 0 bases from V and 13 from J; bases not matched to a gene: 8.